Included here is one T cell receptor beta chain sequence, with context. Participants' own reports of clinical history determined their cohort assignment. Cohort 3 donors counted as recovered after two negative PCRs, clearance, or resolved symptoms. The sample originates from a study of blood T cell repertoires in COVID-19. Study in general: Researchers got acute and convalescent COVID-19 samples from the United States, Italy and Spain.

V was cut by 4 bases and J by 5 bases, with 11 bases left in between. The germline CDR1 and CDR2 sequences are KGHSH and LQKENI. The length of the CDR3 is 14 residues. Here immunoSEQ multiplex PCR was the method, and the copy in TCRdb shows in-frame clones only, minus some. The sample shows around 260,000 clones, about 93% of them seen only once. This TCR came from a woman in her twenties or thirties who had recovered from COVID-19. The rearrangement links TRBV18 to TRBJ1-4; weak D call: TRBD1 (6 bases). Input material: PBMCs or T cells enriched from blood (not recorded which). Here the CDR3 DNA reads TGTGCCAGCTCACTGGACCAGGGGAATGAAAAACTGTTTTTT. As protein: CASSLDQGNEKLFF.